Listed below are T cell receptor beta chains from one sample, sequenced in a study of shared clonotypes between healthy human individuals. Only in-frame clones appear in the TCRdb table, and some are missing; sequencing was by immunoSEQ multiplex PCR. The sample has hundreds of thousands of clones, around 72% seen once; the top ten hold approximately 2%. Specimen: memory CD4+ T cells sorted from blood. The receptors shown here come from a woman aged 30 to 39 in good health. CDR3s include the opening cysteine and the closing phenylalanine or tryptophan. Fields, in order: V gene, clone size, D gene, J gene, CDR3 protein, CDR3 DNA. The D gene is left open where the match is weak. A row's size may be missing; if present it is once, few, many or a size class.

v_gene: TRBV5-1; abundance: few; d_gene: TRBD2; j_gene: TRBJ2-1; CDR3aa: CASSPGLAEYNEQFF; CDR3nt: TGCGCCAGCAGCCCGGGACTAGCGGAATACAATGAGCAGTTCTTC
v_gene: TRBV28; abundance: few; d_gene: TRBD1; j_gene: TRBJ1-5; CDR3aa: CASSQTTGNQPQHF; CDR3nt: TGTGCCAGCAGTCAGACGACAGGGAATCAGCCCCAGCATTTT
v_gene: TRBV28; abundance: NA; d_gene: TRBD2; j_gene: TRBJ2-2; CDR3aa: CASKLAGAGELFF; CDR3nt: TGTGCCAGCAAGCTAGCGGGAGCCGGGGAGCTGTTTTTT
v_gene: TRBV5-1; abundance: NA; d_gene: NA; j_gene: TRBJ2-7; CDR3aa: CASSLDGYEQYF; CDR3nt: TGCGCCAGCAGCTTGGACGGTTACGAGCAGTACTTC
v_gene: TRBV7-9; abundance: NA; d_gene: NA; j_gene: TRBJ1-1; CDR3aa: CASSWDAATEAFF; CDR3nt: TGTGCCAGCAGCTGGGACGCGGCCACTGAAGCTTTCTTT
v_gene: TRBV2; abundance: NA; d_gene: NA; j_gene: TRBJ1-5; CDR3aa: CASSESHLTNQPQHF; CDR3nt: TGTGCCAGCAGTGAATCCCATCTTACCAATCAGCCCCAGCATTTT
v_gene: TRBV28; abundance: few; d_gene: NA; j_gene: TRBJ2-7; CDR3aa: CASGALSFLSYEQYF; CDR3nt: TGTGCCAGCGGGGCTTTGTCTTTCTTAAGTTACGAGCAGTACTTC
v_gene: TRBV5-6; abundance: NA; d_gene: NA; j_gene: TRBJ1-2; CDR3aa: CASSLVRINYGYTF; CDR3nt: TGTGCCAGCAGCTTGGTACGGATTAACTATGGCTACACCTTC
v_gene: TRBV5-1; abundance: NA; d_gene: NA; j_gene: TRBJ2-2; CDR3aa: CASSRTVATGELFF; CDR3nt: TGCGCCAGCAGCCGTACAGTGGCTACCGGGGAGCTGTTTTTT
v_gene: TRBV18; abundance: NA; d_gene: NA; j_gene: TRBJ2-7; CDR3aa: CASSLNRQYEQYF; CDR3nt: TGTGCCAGCTCACTGAACAGACAGTACGAGCAGTACTTC
v_gene: TRBV30; abundance: NA; d_gene: NA; j_gene: TRBJ2-7; CDR3aa: CAWSVLTYEQYF; CDR3nt: TGTGCCTGGAGTGTACTGACCTACGAGCAGTACTTC
v_gene: TRBV5-1; abundance: once; d_gene: NA; j_gene: TRBJ2-3; CDR3aa: CASSHALQGWGTDTQYF; CDR3nt: TGCGCCAGCAGCCACGCTCTCCAGGGTTGGGGCACAGATACGCAGTATTTT
v_gene: TRBV28; abundance: many; d_gene: TRBD2; j_gene: TRBJ2-1; CDR3aa: CASSPYAPGLAGVFSYNEQFF; CDR3nt: TGTGCCAGCAGTCCTTATGCCCCGGGACTAGCGGGAGTGTTCTCCTACAATGAGCAGTTCTTC
v_gene: TRBV6-1; abundance: NA; d_gene: TRBD1; j_gene: TRBJ1-2; CDR3aa: CASTSGGGNYGYTF; CDR3nt: TGTGCCAGCACTTCAGGGGGCGGCAACTATGGCTACACCTTC
v_gene: TRBV18; abundance: NA; d_gene: NA; j_gene: TRBJ2-7; CDR3aa: CASSPTTDSYEQYF; CDR3nt: TGTGCCAGCTCACCAACGACAGACTCCTACGAGCAGTACTTC
v_gene: TRBV28; abundance: NA; d_gene: NA; j_gene: TRBJ1-2; CDR3aa: CASSSETVYGYTF; CDR3nt: TGTGCCAGCAGTTCTGAGACCGTCTATGGCTACACCTTC
v_gene: TRBV19; abundance: NA; d_gene: TRBD1; j_gene: TRBJ1-4; CDR3aa: CASSIRTGFNEKLFF; CDR3nt: TGTGCCAGTAGTATTCGGACAGGATTTAATGAAAAACTGTTTTTT
v_gene: TRBV10-3; abundance: NA; d_gene: NA; j_gene: TRBJ2-3; CDR3aa: CAISESGLTDTQYF; CDR3nt: TGTGCCATCAGTGAGTCGGGACTCACAGATACGCAGTATTTT
v_gene: TRBV5-4; abundance: NA; d_gene: NA; j_gene: TRBJ1-1; CDR3aa: CASSQGGDMNTEAFF; CDR3nt: TGTGCCAGCAGTCAAGGGGGAGACATGAACACTGAAGCTTTCTTT
v_gene: TRBV2; abundance: NA; d_gene: NA; j_gene: TRBJ2-7; CDR3aa: CASRDVLGRSYEQYF; CDR3nt: TGTGCCAGCAGGGACGTACTAGGACGGTCCTACGAGCAGTACTTC
v_gene: TRBV28; abundance: NA; d_gene: NA; j_gene: TRBJ2-1; CDR3aa: CASSRRVRGSPFF; CDR3nt: TGTGCCAGCAGCAGGCGGGTTAGGGGTAGCCCGTTCTTC
v_gene: TRBV18; abundance: NA; d_gene: NA; j_gene: TRBJ2-3; CDR3aa: CASSPSDTQYF; CDR3nt: TGTGCCAGCTCACCATCAGATACGCAGTATTTT
v_gene: TRBV25-1; abundance: NA; d_gene: NA; j_gene: TRBJ1-2; CDR3aa: CASSALGFDYGYTF; CDR3nt: TGTGCCAGCAGTGCTCTAGGTTTCGACTATGGCTACACCTTC
v_gene: TRBV4-1; abundance: NA; d_gene: NA; j_gene: TRBJ1-1; CDR3aa: CASRPGTLDTEAFF; CDR3nt: TGCGCCAGCAGACCTGGGACTCTGGACACTGAAGCTTTCTTT
v_gene: TRBV25-1; abundance: NA; d_gene: NA; j_gene: TRBJ1-2; CDR3aa: CASSELRRNYGYTF; CDR3nt: TGTGCCAGCAGTGAATTAAGGCGTAACTATGGCTACACCTTC
v_gene: TRBV5-1; abundance: few; d_gene: TRBD1; j_gene: TRBJ2-2; CDR3aa: CASSLGWTGKNTGELFF; CDR3nt: TGCGCCAGCAGCTTGGGTTGGACAGGGAAGAACACCGGGGAGCTGTTTTTT
v_gene: TRBV5-4; abundance: NA; d_gene: NA; j_gene: TRBJ1-4; CDR3aa: CASSLRGTNEKLFF; CDR3nt: TGTGCCAGCAGCTTGCGAGGTACTAATGAAAAACTGTTTTTT
v_gene: TRBV19; abundance: NA; d_gene: TRBD2; j_gene: TRBJ2-5; CDR3aa: CASKATSGNGETQYF; CDR3nt: TGTGCCAGCAAAGCAACTAGCGGGAATGGAGAGACCCAGTACTTC